The 25 T cell receptor beta chains below were found in one sample sequenced in a study of response to subunit inactivated influenza vaccine (dated by TCRdb to about 2018). Receptor libraries were prepared by RT-PCR. Sequencing used an Illumina HiSeq 2500. TCRdb's own reprocessing of the public reads used fastp at Q25 and MiXCR and kept productive beta chains. Rows are unified per CDR3 protein, each entry keeping the most common DNA and genes. The sample includes hundreds of thousands of distinct CDR3 sequences, with 12% observed a single time. Clones ranked in the top ten supply 10% to 13% of the sample. Sequences were derived from PBMCs from blood, sampled on the day of vaccination. Receptor source: a man over 45 who received an inactivated influenza vaccine. Donor details come from another sample of the same person, matched by shared clones.

This clonotype was observed a few times. CDR3 nucleotide sequence: TGTGCCAGCAGTTCACCACCTGGAAACACCATATATTTT. Translation: CASSSPPGNTIYF. The V and J genes are TRBV6-6 and TRBJ1-3; D unclear. Germline CDR1 is MNHNY and CDR2 is SVGAGI (reference sequence). This CDR3 contains 13 residues. Trimming stripped 4 bases from V and 2 bases from J, with 6 bases between.

This clonotype appeared once. Compared with germline, one end of the junction differs, possibly owing to a read error. The chain is built from TRBV24-1 and TRBJ1-6; D gene ambiguous. Looked up from germline, CDR1 is KGHDR and CDR2 is SFDVKD. This CDR3 spans 14 amino acids. CDR3 loop: CATCDSGVTSPLHF. The CDR3 DNA reads TGTGCCACCTGTGACTCGGGAGTGACGTCACCCCTCCACTTT.

The chain joins TRBV20-1 to TRBJ2-4; TRBD1 matches 8 bases. Losses at the gene ends were 6 bases for V and 9 bases for J; bases not matched to a gene: 10. CDR1 and CDR2 from the germline V gene are DFQATT and SNEGSKA (reference sequence). CDR3 size: 13 residues. CDR3 nucleotides: TGCAGTGCAGAATTGACAGGGGAGAGCATTCAGTACTTC. Amino acids: CSAELTGESIQYF.

The gene calls are TRBV14 and TRBJ1-1, with TRBD1 as a possible D gene (6 bases). The CDR3 totals 14 residues. The ends were cut back, 5 bases at V and 5 bases at J, with 15 bases in the middle. Germline assignment: CDR1 SGHDN and CDR2 FVKESK. CDR3 DNA: TGTGCCAGCAGCGTACAAAGGGGGGTAACTGAAGCTTTCTTT. It codes for CASSVQRGVTEAFF.

This clonotype was picked up many times. The chain links TRBV5-1 to TRBJ2-3; 8 bases align to TRBD1. Germline V gives CDR1 SGHRS, CDR2 YFSETQ. The V segment lost 3 bases and the J segment 5 bases; nucleotides outside the gene matches: 5. This CDR3 is built from 14 residues. The CDR3 nucleotides are TGCGCCAGCAGCTCGGGACAGGACGTAGATACGCAGTATTTT. This sequence encodes CASSSGQDVDTQYF. Combining the CDR3 with reference TRBV5-1 and TRBJ2-3 gives the whole variable domain KAGVTQTPRYLIKTRGQQVTLSCSPISGHRSVSWYQQTPGQGLQFLFEYFSETQRNKGNFPGRFSGRQFSNSRSEMNVSTLELGDSALYLCASSSGQDVDTQYFGPGTRLTVL.

Ten or more counts support this clonotype. The genes are TRBV12-3 or TRBV12-4 and TRBJ2-5; weak D call: TRBD1 (6 bases). Trimming left V 5 bases short and J 2 bases short, with 12 bases between. This CDR3 has 14 amino acids. CDR3 sequence reads: CASSIDRLQETQYF. The CDR3 coding sequence is TGTGCCAGCAGTATAGACAGGCTTCAAGAGACCCAGTACTTC.

V gene TRBV19 combines with J gene TRBJ2-7; D might be TRBD1 (6 bases). Trimming pared 8 bases from V and 1 base from J, leaving 12 bases between. The germline CDR1 and CDR2 sequences are LNHDA and SQIVND (reference sequence). CDR3 size: 13 residues. CDR3 protein: CASALGGSYEQYF. The DNA of the CDR3 is TGTGCCAGTGCACTAGGGGGTTCCTACGAGCAGTACTTC. Filled out from reference TRBV19 and TRBJ2-7, the complete variable domain reads DGGITQSPKYLFRKEGQNVTLSCEQNLNHDAMYWYRQDPGQGLRLIYYSQIVNDFQKGDIAEGYSVSREKKESFPLTVTSAQKNPTAFYLCASALGGSYEQYFGPGTRLTVT.

The chain combines TRBV7-9 with TRBJ2-3; 9 bases map to TRBD2. V shed 7 bases and J 3 bases; nucleotides not matched to a gene: 8. Germline V lookup: CDR1 SEHNR, CDR2 FQNEAQ (reference sequence). The CDR3 is made up of 15 amino acids. CDR3 sequence reads: CASNPIAGATDTQYF. CDR3 DNA sequence: TGTGCCAGCAACCCGATAGCGGGAGCAACAGATACGCAGTATTTT.

This clonotype appeared many times. V gene TRBV5-6 combines with J gene TRBJ2-7; the D is unclear. Trimming stripped 1 base from V and 7 bases from J, with 6 bases between. The CDR3 has 11 amino acids. From germline, CDR1 is SGHDT and CDR2 YYEEEE. For the CDR3, the DNA is TGTGCCAGCAGCTTGCTAGGGGAGCAGTACTTC. Encoded protein: CASSLLGEQYF.

The chain has TRBV7-2 and TRBJ1-6; the match to TRBD1 covers 9 bases. Germline V gives CDR1 SGHTA, CDR2 FQGNSA. The CDR3 is 15 amino acids. With V trimmed by 5 bases and J by 9 bases, 8 bases remained unmatched. The CDR3 is CASSKRTGAGSPLHF. CDR3 DNA: TGTGCCAGCAGCAAACGGACAGGGGCAGGTTCACCCCTCCACTTT.

There are a few counts of this clonotype. Written as DNA, the CDR3 is TGTGCCAGCAGCTTAACGGATGGGACAAGAGAGACCCAGTACTTC. This gives the protein CASSLTDGTRETQYF. The rearrangement links TRBV7-3 to TRBJ2-5, with D perhaps TRBD1 (6 bases). Germline values: CDR1 SGHTA, CDR2 FQGTGA. The CDR3 has 15 amino acids. Trimming removed 0 bases from V and 4 bases from J, with 12 bases in between.

This clonotype was found many times. The rearrangement joins TRBV6-1 to TRBJ2-1; D not resolved. Deletions cut 2 bases from V and 12 bases from J, with 11 bases between. The CDR3 contains 12 residues. Germline loops: CDR1 MNHNS, CDR2 SASEGT. The CDR3 region has the DNA TGTGCCAGCAGTGAAAGCAGGACCGGGCAGTTCTTC. It encodes CASSESRTGQFF.

The CDR3 DNA is TGCGCCAGCAGCCCCCTGAATAGCGGGGGGGCGGGTGGAGATACGCAGTATTTT. This encodes CASSPLNSGGAGGDTQYF. The J gene is TRBJ2-3, the V gene TRBV4-3; the match to TRBD2 covers 11 bases. Per the germline V gene, CDR1 is LGHNA and CDR2 is YSLEER. CDR3 length: 18 residues. Unmatched junction bases numbered 14, after V lost 4 bases and J lost 5 bases.

This clonotype was picked up many times. The rearrangement joins TRBV12-3 or TRBV12-4 to TRBJ2-2; D unresolved. V was pared by 6 bases and J by 4 bases, with 9 bases between. CDR3 size: 13 residues. CDR3 region: CASSRLSTGELFF. CDR3 DNA: TGTGCCAGCAGCCGCCTATCCACCGGGGAGCTGTTTTTT.

The V gene is TRBV20-1, the J gene TRBJ2-2; 9 bases match TRBD1. V trimming: 6 bases; J trimming: 7 bases; junction bases outside the gene matches: 12. Per germline, CDR1 DFQATT and CDR2 SNEGSKA (reference sequence). CDR3 length equals 15 residues. CDR3 sequence (DNA): TGCAGTGCAACCCCCCTGGACAGGGGACTCGGGGAGCTGTTTTTT. Amino acid sequence: CSATPLDRGLGELFF.

The chain recombines TRBV7-9 with TRBJ2-1, with D possibly matching TRBD2 (7 bases). Germline values: CDR1 SEHNR, CDR2 FQNEAQ (reference sequence). CDR3 length: 15 residues. Trimming removed 10 bases from V and 3 bases from J, with 19 bases in between. The CDR3, as DNA: TGTGCCACCGAACGGGGGGCGGGGATCTACAATGAGCAGTTCTTC. It encodes CATERGAGIYNEQFF.

This clonotype was counted at least ten times. The chain recombines TRBV7-2 with TRBJ2-7; TRBD2 matches 9 bases. CDR1 and CDR2 from the germline V gene are SGHTA and FQGNSA. The J segment lost 0 bases and the V segment lost 3 bases, leaving 3 bases of the junction unmatched. The CDR3 is 15 amino acids. CDR3 in DNA: TGTGCCAGCAGCTTTCTAGCGGGACTCTCCTACGAGCAGTACTTC. Encoded protein: CASSFLAGLSYEQYF.

The chain couples TRBV7-2 to TRBJ1-3; D is perhaps TRBD1 (5 bases). This CDR3 region has 14 residues. Germline loops: CDR1 SGHTA, CDR2 FQGNSA. V lost 1 base, J lost 9 bases, and 13 bases lay in between. CDR3 sequence (DNA): TGTGCCAGCAGCTTAGACGTTCAGGGCGGCACCATATATTTT. The encoded protein is CASSLDVQGGTIYF. Drawing the rest from reference TRBV7-2 and TRBJ1-3, the complete variable domain is GAGVSQSPSNKVTEKGKDVELRCDPISGHTALYWYRQSLGQGLEFLIYFQGNSAPDKSGLPSDRFSAERTGGSVSTLTIQRTQQEDSAVYLCASSLDVQGGTIYFGEGSWLTVV.

This clonotype was found a few times. V usage is TRBV19 and J usage is TRBJ2-1; D unclear. CDR1 LNHDA and CDR2 SQIVND come from the germline V gene (reference sequence). V was trimmed by 10 bases and J by 4 bases, leaving 23 bases between them. There are 16 residues in the CDR3. The CDR3: CATSWAGGFLYNEQFF. In DNA form, the CDR3 reads TGTGCCACCTCGTGGGCCGGTGGTTTCCTTTACAATGAGCAGTTCTTC.

This clonotype was observed a handful of times. The rearrangement uses TRBV11-2 and TRBJ2-1, with 8 positions matching TRBD1. The CDR3 spans 15 residues. With 3 bases clipped from V and 4 bases from J, the junction kept 5 bases outside the gene matches. From germline, CDR1 is SGHAT and CDR2 FQNNGV. Here the CDR3 reads CASSFTGQAYNEQFF. In DNA, the CDR3 is TGTGCCAGCAGCTTCACGGGACAGGCGTACAATGAGCAGTTCTTC.

The chain carries TRBV7-2 and TRBJ1-5; TRBD1 matches at 10 bases. Germline-derived CDR1 and CDR2 are SGHTA and FQGNSA. After removal of 6 bases from V and 2 bases from J, the junction contained 7 bases not matched to a gene. This CDR3 comprises 16 residues. CDR3 sequence: CASSPTGTGGNQPQHF. Here the CDR3 DNA reads TGTGCCAGCAGTCCAACCGGGACAGGGGGCAATCAGCCCCAGCATTTT.

This clonotype was seen at least ten times. This chain links TRBV4-3 with TRBJ2-2, with TRBD2 matching 9 bases. Germline loops: CDR1 LGHNA, CDR2 YSLEER. V gave up 0 bases and J gave up 4 bases; unmatched junction bases: 6. The CDR3 consists of 17 residues. This chain's CDR3 is CASSQDAGGVGTGELFF. CDR3 coding DNA: TGCGCCAGCAGCCAAGATGCGGGAGGGGTCGGCACCGGGGAGCTGTTTTTT.

The V gene is TRBV12-3 or TRBV12-4, the J gene TRBJ2-1, with TRBD2 identical over 7 bases. The CDR3 is 14 amino acids. The ends lost 5 bases at V and 4 bases at J; junction bases unmatched: 5. The CDR3 here is CASSPSGQYNEQFF. CDR3 DNA sequence: TGTGCCAGCAGTCCTAGCGGTCAATACAATGAGCAGTTCTTC.

The V call is TRBV19, the J call TRBJ2-1, with 8 nucleotides matching TRBD1. Germline CDR1 LNHDA, CDR2 SQIVND (reference sequence). CDR3 length: 14 residues. Germline trimming cut 5 bases from V and 7 bases from J; bases unmatched to any gene: 7. CDR3 coding DNA: TGTGCCAGTAGTGGGGGGACAGGTTGGAATGAGCAGTTCTTC. Its translation: CASSGGTGWNEQFF.

The V call is TRBV7-9, the J call TRBJ2-1, with D maybe TRBD2 (6 bases). Germline assignment: CDR1 SEHNR and CDR2 FQNEAQ (reference sequence). This CDR3 is 11 amino acids long. V shed 5 bases and J shed 16 bases, with 15 bases lying between them. As DNA, the CDR3 is TGTGCCAGCAGCGCAGGCGCGGGGTACTTCTTC. Amino acids: CASSAGAGYFF.